The T cell receptor beta chain described here comes from a study of CD8+ T cells in alopecia areata. Study observations and caveats: Mouse data revealed clearer TCR sharing than patient data did, a gap possibly tied to HLA. Normal skin's resident alphabeta T cells are also sequenced in scalp samples.

RNA was isolated and reverse transcribed to cDNA, the sequencing template. Here immunoSEQ multiplex PCR was the method, and the copy in TCRdb shows in-frame clones only, minus some. The data show around 210,000 clones, approximately 60% seen once. Trimming pared 5 bases from V and 8 bases from J, leaving 19 bases between. Germline-derived CDR1 and CDR2 are SGHAT and FQNNGV. CDR3 length: 15 amino acids. In its sample, this clone was seen many times. Antigen: not known. Material for sequencing was CD8+ T cells sorted from blood. The chain couples TRBV11-2 to TRBJ2-1; the D is unclear. This clonotype was sampled from a human donor in good health. CDR3: CASSRPYGSGHEQFF. The CDR3 DNA reads TGTGCCAGCAGCCGGCCTTACGGCAGTGGCCATGAGCAGTTCTTC.